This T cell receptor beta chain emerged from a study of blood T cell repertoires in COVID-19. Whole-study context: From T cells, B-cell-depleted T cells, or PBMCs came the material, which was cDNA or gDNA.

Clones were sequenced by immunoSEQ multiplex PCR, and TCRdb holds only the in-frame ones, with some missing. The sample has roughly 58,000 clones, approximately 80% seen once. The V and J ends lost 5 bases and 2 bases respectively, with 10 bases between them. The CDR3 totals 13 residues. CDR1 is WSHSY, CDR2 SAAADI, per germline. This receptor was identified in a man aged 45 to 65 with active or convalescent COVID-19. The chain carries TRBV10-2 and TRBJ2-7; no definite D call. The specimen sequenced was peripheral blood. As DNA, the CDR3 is TGCGCCAGCAGTACTCTAGAGCCCTACGAGCAGTACTTC. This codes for CASSTLEPYEQYF.